This passage covers 30 T cell receptor beta chains from one sample sequenced in a study. A single record per CDR3 protein comes from TCRdb applying MiXCR to the 5' RACE reads. The data contain approximately 23,000 distinct CDR3 sequences, less than 40% of them seen just once; the ten biggest clones take up 2.2%. The sequencing input was tumor-infiltrating naive CD4+ T cells sorted from the breast tumor. Subset in this sample: naive CD4+ T cells, CD4+CD45RA+CD25-. Receptor source: a female donor with breast cancer.

This clonotype was seen more than once but under ten times. This may be a read error: a much more frequent sequence differs by one nucleotide. The rearrangement links TRBV30 to TRBJ1-1; no clear D. This CDR3 region has 11 residues. CDR1 GTSNPN and CDR2 SVGIG come from the germline V gene (reference sequence). CDR3 DNA: TGTGCCAGGAGTACCGACACTGAAGCTTTCTTT. It encodes CARSTDTEAFF.

This clonotype rates as medium-sized. The chain combines TRBV12-5 with TRBJ2-7, with TRBD2 identical over 7 bases. The CDR3 length is 14 residues. Germline V gene lookup returns CDR1 LGHNT and CDR2 FRNRAP. Trimming at V came to 6 bases and at J to 3 bases, leaving 8 bases not matched to a gene. This CDR3 is CASGMSGINYEQYF. The DNA of the CDR3 is TGTGCTAGTGGGATGAGCGGGATTAACTACGAGCAGTACTTC.

The V call is TRBV4-1, the J call TRBJ2-3, with 10 bases that match TRBD2. Germline values: CDR1 MGHRA, CDR2 YSYEKL. With V trimmed by 4 bases and J by 3 bases, 4 bases remained unmatched. This CDR3 is built from 15 residues. The chain's CDR3 is CASSPLAGVTDTQYF. As DNA, the CDR3 is TGCGCCAGCAGCCCGCTAGCGGGAGTAACAGATACGCAGTATTTT.

The chain joins TRBV2 to TRBJ2-3, with a weak D call TRBD1 (7 bases). Germline CDR1 SNHLY, CDR2 FYNNEI. The germline V and J ends were trimmed by 10 bases and 9 bases, with 20 bases remaining between them. There are 13 residues in the CDR3. CDR3 sequence reads: CANGRQGGDTQYF. CDR3 nucleotide sequence: TGTGCCAACGGTAGACAGGGAGGAGACACGCAGTATTTT.

This clonotype was observed at least ten times. The genes are TRBV5-1 and TRBJ1-1; 9 bases match TRBD1. CDR1 SGHRS and CDR2 YFSETQ come from the germline V gene. V lost 5 bases, J lost 5 bases, and 7 bases stayed unmatched. The CDR3 has 14 residues. Here the CDR3 DNA reads TGCGCCAGCAGACCGGGACAGGGTTTTACTGAAGCTTTCTTT. Translation: CASRPGQGFTEAFF.

V usage is TRBV2 and J usage is TRBJ2-5; 10 positions match TRBD1. V trimming: 6 bases; J trimming: 1 base; junction bases outside the gene matches: 5. Germline values: CDR1 SNHLY, CDR2 FYNNEI. CDR3 length equals 15 residues. The CDR3 region has the DNA TGTGCCAGCAGGGACCGGGACAGGGGCCAAGAGACCCAGTACTTC. It translates to CASRDRDRGQETQYF. Supplemented by reference TRBV2 and TRBJ2-5, the full variable domain reads EPEVTQTPSHQVTQMGQEVILRCVPISNHLYFYWYRQILGQKVEFLVSFYNNEISEKSEIFDDQFSVERPDGSNFTLKIRSTKLEDSAMYFCASRDRDRGQETQYFGPGTRLLVL.

The rearrangement uses TRBV20-1 and TRBJ1-5; possibly TRBD1 for D (5 bases). Germline V gives CDR1 DFQATT, CDR2 SNEGSKA (reference sequence). The CDR3 spans 15 residues. V was pared by 2 bases and J by 1 base, with 12 bases between. CDR3: CSARRGEVSNQPQHF. CDR3 DNA: TGCAGTGCTAGAAGGGGTGAGGTGAGCAATCAGCCCCAGCATTTT.

This clonotype was seen more than once but under ten times. V usage is TRBV28 and J usage is TRBJ2-1; no firm D call. The germline CDR1 and CDR2 sequences are MDHEN and SYDVKM. The CDR3 is 11 residues long. Trimming took 7 bases from V and 6 from J, leaving 7 bases between them. The DNA for the CDR3 is TGTGCCAGCAATCCGGGCAATGAGCAGTTCTTC. Its protein product is CASNPGNEQFF. The whole variable domain, remainder taken from reference TRBV28 and TRBJ2-1, is DVKVTQSSRYLVKRTGEKVFLECVQDMDHENMFWYRQDPGLGLRLIYFSYDVKMKEKGDIPEGYSVSREKKERFSLILESASTNQTSMYLCASNPGNEQFFGPGTRLTVL.

The chain is built from TRBV13 and TRBJ2-1; TRBD2 agrees at 8 bases. This CDR3 is 16 amino acids long. Germline-derived CDR1 and CDR2 are PRHDT and FYEKMQ (reference sequence). V lost 2 bases and J lost 5; bases outside the gene matches: 8. The CDR3 region is CASSLSPGRGDNEQFF. The CDR3 bases are TGTGCCAGCAGCTTATCTCCCGGGAGGGGCGACAATGAGCAGTTCTTC.

This sequence joins TRBV27 and TRBJ2-7; tentatively, D is TRBD1 (6 bases). The CDR3 has 13 residues. Germline V lookup: CDR1 MNHEY, CDR2 SMNVEV (reference sequence). V gave up 2 bases and J gave up 2 bases, with 7 bases separating them. CDR3 bases: TGTGCCAGCAGTTTACAGGGGACCTACGAGCAGTACTTC. Amino acids: CASSLQGTYEQYF.

There are many counts of this clonotype. V gene TRBV7-9 combines with J gene TRBJ2-3, with no clear D. CDR3 length: 13 residues. The germline gives CDR1 SEHNR, CDR2 FQNEAQ (reference sequence). V was trimmed by 1 base and J by 2 bases, leaving 4 bases between them. The CDR3 nucleotides read TGTGCCAGCAGCTTAGTAGTCACAGATACGCAGTATTTT. Translation: CASSLVVTDTQYF.

This clonotype was seen at least ten times. This chain joins TRBV5-4 and TRBJ2-1; TRBD2 aligns across 9 bases. Germline V gene sequence: CDR1 SGHNT, CDR2 YYREEE (reference sequence). This CDR3 is 15 amino acids long. The J segment lost 6 bases and the V segment lost 0 bases, leaving 4 bases of the junction unmatched. The chain's CDR3 is CASSLVAGDSNEQFF. The CDR3 DNA follows: TGTGCCAGCAGCTTGGTAGCGGGAGATAGCAATGAGCAGTTCTTC.

J is TRBJ2-3 and V is TRBV7-2; 7 positions agree with TRBD2. V lost 5 bases and J lost 0; bases outside the gene matches: 5. The germline CDR1 and CDR2 sequences are SGHTA and FQGNSA. The CDR3 loop spans 15 amino acids. Written as DNA, the CDR3 is TGTGCCAGCAGCGGTGGGAGGGGTAGCACAGATACGCAGTATTTT. Amino acid sequence: CASSGGRGSTDTQYF. The full variable domain, with the rest looked up from reference TRBV7-2 and TRBJ2-3, is GAGVSQSPSNKVTEKGKDVELRCDPISGHTALYWYRQSLGQGLEFLIYFQGNSAPDKSGLPSDRFSAERTGGSVSTLTIQRTQQEDSAVYLCASSGGRGSTDTQYFGPGTRLTVL.

This clonotype showed up just a few times. The rearrangement links TRBV7-6 to TRBJ1-1; D gene uncertain. This CDR3 spans 16 amino acids. Germline values: CDR1 SGHVS, CDR2 FNYEAQ. Trimming cost V 6 bases and J 2 bases, with 19 bases left between them. CDR3 sequence reads: CASSRNSQSSNTEAFF. The CDR3 DNA reads TGTGCCAGCAGTCGAAACTCCCAGAGTAGCAACACTGAAGCTTTCTTT. Based on the CDR3 plus reference TRBV7-6 and TRBJ1-1, the full variable domain is GAGVSQSPRYKVTKRGQDVALRCDPISGHVSLYWYRQALGQGPEFLTYFNYEAQQDKSGLPNDRFSAERPEGSISTLTIQRTEQRDSAMYRCASSRNSQSSNTEAFFGQGTRLTVV.

The chain joins TRBV5-1 to TRBJ1-2; D is unclear. This CDR3 is built from 13 residues. Trimming removed 0 bases at V and 4 bases at J, with 7 bases between. Germline values: CDR1 SGHRS, CDR2 YFSETQ. CDR3 DNA sequence: TGCGCCAGCAGCTTGGCACAGTCCTATGGCTACACCTTC. It codes for CASSLAQSYGYTF.

Concerning this clonotype: This may come from a read error, since a much larger clone is one base off. The V call is TRBV7-9, the J call TRBJ2-7, with D uncertain. This CDR3 is built from 11 residues. Per the germline V gene, CDR1 is SEHNR and CDR2 is FQNEAQ (reference sequence). The CDR3 coding sequence is TGTACCAGCATCCAACTGGGCGAGCAGTACTTC. It codes for CTSIQLGEQYF.

This clonotype was seen more than once but under ten times. The rearrangement links TRBV29-1 to TRBJ2-1; 10 nucleotides match TRBD2. Trimming took 3 bases from V and 2 from J; bases not matched to a gene: 4. In germline, CDR1 is SQVTM, CDR2 ANQGSEA. This CDR3 has 15 amino acids. In DNA form, the CDR3 reads TGCAGCGTTGAGAGCGGGAGGGAAACCTACAATGAGCAGTTCTTC. Amino acid sequence: CSVESGRETYNEQFF.

This clonotype showed up many times. The genes are TRBV29-1 and TRBJ1-1; D is undetermined. CDR1 is SQVTM and CDR2 is ANQGSEA in the germline V gene. The CDR3 has 14 amino acids. Trimming removed 4 bases from V and 1 base from J, with 13 bases in between. CDR3 nucleotides: TGCAGCGTTGTTGGGTATCCGAAGAACACTGAAGCTTTCTTT. The encoded protein is CSVVGYPKNTEAFF.

This clonotype turned up a few times. V and J are TRBV12-3 or TRBV12-4 and TRBJ2-1; D is unresolved. CDR3 length equals 17 residues. The germline V and J ends were trimmed by 0 bases and 1 base, with 13 bases remaining between them. CDR3 in DNA: TGTGCCAGCAGTTTAGCGCTCCCCAGCCGGTCCTACAATGAGCAGTTCTTC. It codes for CASSLALPSRSYNEQFF.

In this sample, this clonotype turned up a few times. The CDR3 here is CASRYSLAGGPGEQFF. CDR3 sequence (DNA): TGTGCCAGCCGCTACTCACTAGCGGGAGGGCCGGGTGAGCAGTTCTTC. The V and J genes are TRBV6-5 and TRBJ2-1; 13 bases agree with TRBD2. Germline loops: CDR1 MNHEY, CDR2 SVGAGI. Losses at the gene ends were 8 bases for V and 9 bases for J; bases not matched to a gene: 13. The CDR3 runs 16 residues.

This clonotype was seen a few times. V gene TRBV5-5 combines with J gene TRBJ2-1; TRBD2 might be the D (6 bases). Germline V CDR1 and CDR2: SGHKS, YYEKEE (reference sequence). The ends were cut back, 1 base at V and 7 bases at J, with 9 bases in the middle. This CDR3 comprises 13 residues. Here the CDR3 reads CASSLREWNEQFF. The CDR3 DNA follows: TGTGCCAGCAGCTTGCGGGAGTGGAATGAGCAGTTCTTC.

The chain joins TRBV7-3 to TRBJ2-7; D is perhaps TRBD1 (5 bases). Germline values: CDR1 SGHTA, CDR2 FQGTGA. This CDR3 region has 13 residues. V lost 4 bases and J lost 6, with 13 bases in between. CDR3 in amino acids: CASSSDQQGEQYF. Here the CDR3 DNA reads TGTGCCAGCAGCTCGGACCAGCAGGGCGAGCAGTACTTC.

This clonotype was picked up a small number of times. J is TRBJ2-6 and V is TRBV12-3 or TRBV12-4; D tentatively fits TRBD1 or TRBD2 (5 bases each). The CDR3 covers 14 residues. V gave up 6 bases and J gave up 4 bases, with 10 bases separating them. Here the CDR3 DNA reads TGTGCCAGCAGCCGAGGGGCCGGGGCCAACGTCCTGACTTTC. Translation: CASSRGAGANVLTF.

Concerning this clonotype itself: This sequence may be a read error, since a much larger clone differs from it by one base. This chain links TRBV9 with TRBJ2-1; 9 positions match TRBD2. Germline assignment: CDR1 SGDLS and CDR2 YYNGEE. CDR3 length: 15 amino acids. V was clipped by 2 bases and J by 7 bases; unmatched bases: 7. The CDR3 DNA is TGTGCCAGCAGCGTGGGCGGGAGGGCCGATAATGAGCAGTTCTTC. Amino acid sequence: CASSVGGRADNEQFF. The complete variable domain, with remaining parts taken from reference TRBV9 and TRBJ2-1, reads DSGVTQTPKHLITATGQRVTLRCSPRSGDLSVYWYQQSLDQGLQFLIQYYNGEERAKGNILERFSAQQFPDLHSELNLSSLELGDSALYFCASSVGGRADNEQFFGPGTRLTVL.

This clonotype was counted between two and nine times. The J gene is TRBJ2-1, the V gene TRBV7-9; D gene unclear. Germline lookup yields CDR1 SEHNR and CDR2 FQNEAQ (reference sequence). CDR3 length equals 16 residues. Trimming stripped 5 bases from V and 4 bases from J, with 18 bases between. As DNA, the CDR3 is TGTGCCAGCAGCGTCCCCGGACCTGGCGCTTACAATGAGCAGTTCTTC. It yields the protein CASSVPGPGAYNEQFF.

For this clonotype: Given a much more abundant clone one base away, this may be a read error. This is likely a read error, given that the CDR3 carries no conserved phenylalanine or tryptophan at its end. V usage is TRBV7-3 and J usage is TRBJ1-1; D is unclear. CDR3 length: 13 residues. Per the germline V gene, CDR1 is SGHTA and CDR2 is FQGTGA. V was clipped by 3 bases and J by 2 bases, with 7 bases between them. In DNA, the CDR3 is TGTGCCAGCAGCTTCCAGAGTAACACTGAAGCTTTCCTT. As protein: CASSFQSNTEAFL.

The genes are TRBV5-1 and TRBJ2-7; 7 nucleotides align to TRBD1. The CDR3 runs 15 residues. With 4 bases clipped from V and 0 bases from J, the junction kept 7 bases outside the gene matches. Germline CDR1 and CDR2: SGHRS and YFSETQ. Written as DNA, the CDR3 is TGCGCCAGCAGCATCGGACAGGCGCTCTCCTACGAGCAGTACTTC. Encoded protein: CASSIGQALSYEQYF. Using reference TRBV5-1 and TRBJ2-7 for the parts outside the CDR3, the full variable domain is KAGVTQTPRYLIKTRGQQVTLSCSPISGHRSVSWYQQTPGQGLQFLFEYFSETQRNKGNFPGRFSGRQFSNSRSEMNVSTLELGDSALYLCASSIGQALSYEQYFGPGTRLTVT.

On this clonotype itself: One end of the junction fails to match germline, which may point to a read error. V gene TRBV7-9 combines with J gene TRBJ2-1; a possible D gene is TRBD2 (6 bases). Germline CDR1 is SEHNR and CDR2 is FQNEAQ (reference sequence). This CDR3 contains 15 residues. The CDR3 reads CASSLVPSADNEQVF. The CDR3 bases are TGTGCCAGCAGCTTAGTTCCTAGCGCCGACAATGAGCAGGTCTTC.

Concerning this clonotype: The junction shows a germline mismatch at one end, possibly a read error. The chain carries TRBV6-1 and TRBJ1-1; D unresolved. This CDR3 region has 14 residues. The germline V gene encodes CDR1 MNHNS and CDR2 SASEGT. The CDR3 nucleotides are TGTGCCAGCAGTGAACCCGTGGGGAACACTGAAGCTCTCTTT. Translation gives CASSEPVGNTEALF.

Many counts were recorded for this clonotype. This chain joins TRBV6-5 and TRBJ2-7; the match to TRBD2 covers 9 bases. This CDR3 is built from 16 residues. Germline V CDR1 and CDR2: MNHEY, SVGAGI. The V segment lost 6 bases and the J segment 5 bases; nucleotides outside the gene matches: 14. CDR3 sequence: CASSSLVSGSQDEQYF. As DNA, the CDR3 is TGTGCCAGCAGCTCGCTCGTTAGCGGGAGCCAGGACGAGCAGTACTTC.